The source of this TCR beta chain is a study of immune heterogeneity within non-small cell lung tumors (dated by TCRdb to 2016 to 2018). Regarding the research as a whole: By histology, the tumors included roughly 9 non-squamous carcinomas, a few squamous cell carcinomas and 1 tumor not otherwise specified. To examine intratumoral immune heterogeneity, the study used whole-exome sequencing, RNA-seq and TCR beta repertoire sequencing on multiple spatially distinct regions of each NSCLC tumor. TCR repertoires were analyzed from approximately 60 tumor loci of roughly 14 patients, while transcriptome data covered only 44 loci from approximately twelve patients. For mutant peptides 8 to 11 amino acids long, netMHCpan-3.0 predicted neoantigen binding to the HLA alleles of each patient. The paper as a whole reports these results and caveats: A moderate positive correlation (R approximately 0.35), which was statistically significant, linked local T-cell repertoire clonality to local tumor mutational burden. Individual patients mostly had different high-frequency TCR beta clonotypes. Within a patient, the same dominant CDR3B clonotypes appeared at multiple loci, but different tumor locations also contained unique high-frequency clones.

The CDR3 goes from the cysteine to the phenylalanine over 14 residues. The entry retains the CDR3 DNA only, 42 bases that are in frame from base 1. Taken from the germline V gene, the CDR1 and CDR2 loops are KGHSH and LQKENI. Relative to germline, V is missing 8 bases and J is missing 1 base, with 7 bases of the junction outside any gene match. Genomic DNA extracted from bulk tumor tissue served as TCR template, with 600 ng gDNA amplified per sample. During surgery, multiple biopsies were taken from each primary tumor and placed as far apart as possible within the tumor mass. Patients in the study cohort, which was described as untreated, were newly diagnosed NSCLC cases going through curative surgery. Donors were approximately 15 newly diagnosed non-small cell lung cancer patients undergoing surgery with curative intent. A couple of independent pathologists reviewed the resected tumor masses. Only high-quality DNA and RNA samples were carried forward to sequencing.

The TCR beta CDR3 region was amplified with a multiplex PCR system, in which a first round of 9 to 10 cycles was run using 32 V-gene forward and 13 J-gene reverse primers. The first PCR round was done with a QIAGEN Multiplex PCR Kit, and the primer sequences were filed in Chinese patent CN105087789A. In a second PCR round, Illumina universal primers were added with the Phusion High-Fidelity PCR Kit. Sequencing of the TCR libraries was done on the Illumina HiSeq X Ten platform in paired-end mode with a 151 bp read length. In the original analysis: Reads without multiplex PCR primers were removed using Cutadapt, read pairs were merged using PEAR, and CDR3 regions were called using MiXCR with default settings. Shannon entropy measured repertoire diversity, and clonality was calculated as one minus the Shannon entropy divided by the ln of the count of productive unique sequences. Clonotypes at a frequency of at least 0.5% were defined as dominant or high-frequency T-cell clones. TCRdb reran the public reads through fastp at Q25 and MiXCR, keeping productive beta chains. Here each entry gathers all rows of one CDR3 protein and keeps the most common genes and DNA. The V and J calls and clone size come from TCRdb's table, not from the authors' own analysis. Recorded for this sample are a few thousand distinct CDR3 sequences; about 55% of them occurred a single time. Together, the top ten hold about 9.9% of the sample.

In regard to this clonotype: Its antigen target is currently unknown. No per-base quality is available; no much larger clone lies one base away.

The source of this sequence is a man aged 60 to 69 with non-small cell lung cancer. The receptor chain draws on TRBV18 and TRBJ1-1, with 7 bases aligning to TRBD1. The specimen was lung tumor tissue. The base sequence is TGTGCCAGCACCCCCAGGGGGGGGAACACTGAAGCTTTCTTT. This codes for CASTPRGGNTEAFF.